This TCR beta chain came from a study of chemoradiotherapy in HPV16-positive cancers. Concerning this clone itself: Its antigen is as yet unknown.

Findings of the study overall: Candidate HPV-specific clones and E7-related TCR motifs grew in tumor during treatment. HPV-responsive T-cell expansion during chemoradiotherapy was linked to improved recurrence-free survival in HPV16-positive patients.

The CDR3 has 22 amino acids. Germline values: CDR1 SGDLS, CDR2 YYNGEE. V lost 2 bases, J lost 0 bases, and 27 bases lay in between. Only in-frame clones appear in the TCRdb table, and some are missing; sequencing was by immunoSEQ multiplex PCR. Among around 13,000 clones listed, nearly 90% were seen once. The chain employs TRBV9 and TRBJ2-6, with TRBD2 as a possible D gene (7 bases). Specimen: blood, collected from a patient who underwent chemoradiotherapy. The source of this sequence is a human donor with HPV-associated anogenital cancer. This chain's CDR3 is CASSVFLGGGAPGRSGANVLTF. CDR3 bases: TGTGCCAGCAGCGTGTTTTTAGGTGGGGGGGCGCCGGGACGCTCTGGGGCCAACGTCCTGACTTTC.